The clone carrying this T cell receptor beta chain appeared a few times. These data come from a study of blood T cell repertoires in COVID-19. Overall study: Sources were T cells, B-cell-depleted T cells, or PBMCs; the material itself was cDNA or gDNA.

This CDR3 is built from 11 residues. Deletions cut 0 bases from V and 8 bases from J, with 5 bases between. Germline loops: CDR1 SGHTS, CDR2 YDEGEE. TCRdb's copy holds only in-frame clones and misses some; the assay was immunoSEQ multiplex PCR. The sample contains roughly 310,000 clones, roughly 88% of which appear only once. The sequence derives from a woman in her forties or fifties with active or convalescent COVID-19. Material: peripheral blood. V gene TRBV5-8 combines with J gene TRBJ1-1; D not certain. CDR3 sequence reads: CASSLAVEAFF. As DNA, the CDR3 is TGTGCCAGCAGCTTGGCCGTCGAAGCTTTCTTT.